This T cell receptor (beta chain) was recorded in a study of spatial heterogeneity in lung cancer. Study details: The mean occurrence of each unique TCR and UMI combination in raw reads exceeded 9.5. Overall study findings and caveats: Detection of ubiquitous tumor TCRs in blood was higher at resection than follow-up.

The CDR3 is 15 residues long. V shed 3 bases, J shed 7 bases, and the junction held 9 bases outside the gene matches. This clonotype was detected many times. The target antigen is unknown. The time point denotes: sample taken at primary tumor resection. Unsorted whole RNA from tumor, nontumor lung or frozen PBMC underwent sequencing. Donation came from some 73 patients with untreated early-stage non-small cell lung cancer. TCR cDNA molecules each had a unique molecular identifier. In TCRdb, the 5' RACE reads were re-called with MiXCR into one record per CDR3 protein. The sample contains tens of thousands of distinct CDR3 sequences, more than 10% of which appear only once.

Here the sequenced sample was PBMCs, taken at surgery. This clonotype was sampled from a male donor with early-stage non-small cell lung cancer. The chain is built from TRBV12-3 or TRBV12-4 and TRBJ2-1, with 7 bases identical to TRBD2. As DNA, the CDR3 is TGTGCCAGCAGTTTTTACGGCGGGGGTGAGAATGAGCAGTTCTTC. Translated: CASSFYGGGENEQFF.